This T cell receptor (beta chain) came from a study of cytomegalovirus exposure and HLA in healthy donors. PCR employed 60 Vbeta and 13 Jbeta primers. Method: immunoSEQ multiplex PCR; TCRdb's copy keeps in-frame clones and lacks some. The repertoire consists of 75,000 to 95,000 clones, with about nine tenths occurring once and the leading ten covering around 2.3%. J lost 6 bases, V lost 6 bases, and 2 bases had no gene match. The germline V gene encodes CDR1 MDHEN and CDR2 SYDVKM. This CDR3 is 12 amino acids long. The sample taken for sequencing was PBMCs. The source is a man younger than 35 in good health and CMV-seronegative. The chain uses TRBV28 and TRBJ1-5; 7 bases align to TRBD1. The CDR3 DNA reads TGTGCCAGCAGGACAGGGTTTCAGCCCCAGCATTTT. Amino acid sequence: CASRTGFQPQHF.